These T cell receptor beta chains were read from a single sample in a study of blood T cells in healthy people across ages. Each CDR3 protein gets one entry after TCRdb re-called the 5' RACE reads with MiXCR. The data show over 450,000 distinct CDR3 sequences, less than 25% seen once. These sequences were also reported in another study, on T cells of mothers and their children.

The sequencing sample was made of blood. The source is a boy between 10 and 17 years old in good health. The CDR3 runs from the conserved cysteine through the conserved F or W. The order of the fields is J gene, CDR3 length, clone size, D gene, V gene, CDR3 DNA, CDR3 protein. A D gene is named only where the DNA matches it firmly. Size is stated for part of the rows, as once, few or many counts, or as a class when the clone is expanded.

TRBJ2-1,17,.,TRBD2,TRBV5-1,TGCGCCAGCAGCTTGTTTGGACTAGCGGGGGCAGACAATGAGCAGTTCTTC,CASSLFGLAGADNEQFF
TRBJ1-4,16,.,.,TRBV28,TGTGCCAGCAGTTTATGGTACACCCGCCTGAATGAAAAACTGTTTTTT,CASSLWYTRLNEKLFF
TRBJ2-5,12,.,TRBD1,TRBV6-2/TRBV6-3,TGTGCCAGCGGGACAGGGAGAGAGACCCAGTACTTC,CASGTGRETQYF
TRBJ2-7,14,.,.,TRBV6-1,TGTGCCAGCAGCCGTTTACGAAGACCCTACGAGCAGTACTTC,CASSRLRRPYEQYF
TRBJ2-4,11,few,.,TRBV11-2,TGTGCCAGCAGCATAGGGAACATTCAGTACTTC,CASSIGNIQYF
TRBJ2-1,16,.,.,TRBV14,TGTGCCAGCAGCCAAGGGTTAGGGGCGCGGAGCAATGAGCAGTTCTTC,CASSQGLGARSNEQFF
TRBJ1-2,15,.,.,TRBV25-1,TGTGCCAGCAGTGAATTAAAGTTAGAGGCAGGCGGCTACACCTTC,CASSELKLEAGGYTF
TRBJ1-6,13,.,.,TRBV11-2,TGTGCCAGCAGCTTAGATTATATAGGTCCCCTCCACTTT,CASSLDYIGPLHF
TRBJ2-1,13,few,.,TRBV29-1,TGCAGCGTTGAAGTCTTAGGGTACAATGAGCAGTTCTTC,CSVEVLGYNEQFF
TRBJ2-4,14,.,TRBD2,TRBV29-1,TGCAGCGTTGAAACTAGCGGGACCAAAAACATTCAGTACTTC,CSVETSGTKNIQYF
TRBJ2-5,14,many,.,TRBV24-1,TGTGCCACCAGTGACCCGGGACTGCAAGAGACCCAGTACTTC,CATSDPGLQETQYF